This T cell receptor (beta chain) was sequenced in a study of beta chain features in type 1 diabetes. Germline CDR1 DFQATT, CDR2 SNEGSKA (reference sequence). The V end lost 2 bases, the J end lost 2 bases, and 3 bases lay between the germline ends. The CDR3 is 11 residues long. Expressed TCRB transcripts got sequenced, as all isolated RNA was reverse transcribed. The protocol was immunoSEQ multiplex PCR, while the TCRdb copy is restricted to in-frame clones and leaves out a portion. The sample includes 850,000 to 900,000 clones, roughly 15% seen only once; the top ten take about 0.025%. This clone was picked up a small number of times. Within the sample, other DNA sequences also encode this same CDR3.

The V call is TRBV20-1, the J call TRBJ2-5; D is undetermined. The specimen was naive CD4+ T cells from blood. This sequence was found in a woman between 18 and 29 years old in good health. The CDR3 protein is CSARPQETQYF. The CDR3 region has the DNA TGCAGTGCTAGACCTCAAGAGACCCAGTACTTC.